This is a list of T cell receptor beta chains from one sample in a study of T cell responses to AZD1222 COVID-19 vaccine. Assay used: immunoSEQ multiplex PCR; TCRdb lists only in-frame clones, some missing. The sample consists of more than 85,000 clones, approximately 90% of them appearing once. The sequencing used peripheral blood, collected on day 0 of AZD1222 vaccination. These receptors all come from an adult in good health. Each CDR3 is given with its conserved first and last residue. Fields, in order: V gene, clone size, J gene, D gene, CDR3 protein, CDR3 DNA. A D gene is named only where the DNA matches it firmly. Clone size appears in some rows only: once, few, many, or a class for an expanded clone.

V: TRBV19
size: -
J: TRBJ2-5
D: TRBD1
CDR3: CASSPTGGETQYF
DNA: TGTGCCAGTAGTCCCACAGGGGGAGAGACCCAGTACTTC

V: TRBV6-2/TRBV6-3
size: -
J: TRBJ2-6
D: -
CDR3: CASSFRISGANVLTF
DNA: TGTGCCAGCAGTTTTAGGATCTCTGGGGCCAACGTCCTGACTTTC

V: TRBV20-1
size: -
J: TRBJ1-2
D: -
CDR3: CSAREVYGYTF
DNA: TGCAGTGCTAGAGAGGTATATGGCTACACCTTC

V: TRBV5-1
size: -
J: TRBJ2-4
D: -
CDR3: CASSSGLQGNIQYF
DNA: TGCGCCAGCAGTTCAGGGTTACAGGGCAACATTCAGTACTTC

V: TRBV27
size: -
J: TRBJ2-1
D: -
CDR3: CASSLDTGEQFF
DNA: TGTGCCAGCAGTTTAGATACGGGTGAGCAGTTCTTC

V: TRBV28
size: -
J: TRBJ1-2
D: TRBD1
CDR3: CASSLGQGKKYGYTF
DNA: TGTGCCAGCAGTTTGGGACAGGGAAAGAAGTATGGCTACACCTTC

V: TRBV7-3
size: -
J: TRBJ2-3
D: -
CDR3: CASSLNPGLGTDTQYF
DNA: TGTGCCAGCAGCTTAAACCCAGGGCTAGGCACAGATACGCAGTATTTT

V: TRBV7-3
size: -
J: TRBJ2-1
D: -
CDR3: CASSSGSSSYNEQFF
DNA: TGTGCCAGCAGCTCGGGATCAAGCTCCTACAATGAGCAGTTCTTC

V: TRBV7-2
size: -
J: TRBJ2-1
D: TRBD1
CDR3: CASSQGTGVFYEQFF
DNA: TGTGCCAGCAGCCAGGGGACAGGGGTTTTCTATGAGCAGTTCTTC

V: TRBV29-1
size: once
J: TRBJ2-1
D: -
CDR3: CSVEDQLGGNEQFF
DNA: TGCAGCGTTGAAGATCAACTGGGAGGCAATGAGCAGTTCTTC

V: TRBV27
size: -
J: TRBJ2-1
D: TRBD1
CDR3: CATLGSGTGYNEQFF
DNA: TGTGCCACCCTAGGATCCGGGACAGGGTACAATGAGCAGTTCTTC

V: TRBV27
size: once
J: TRBJ1-6
D: TRBD1
CDR3: CASTQGTVVNSPLHF
DNA: TGTGCCAGCACCCAAGGGACAGTCGTAAATTCACCCCTCCACTTT

V: TRBV3-1/TRBV3-2
size: -
J: TRBJ2-3
D: TRBD2
CDR3: CASSPWGSGGGDTQYF
DNA: TGTGCCAGCAGCCCTTGGGGCTCGGGAGGGGGGGATACGCAGTATTTT

V: TRBV7-7
size: -
J: TRBJ2-3
D: TRBD2
CDR3: CASSPAGTSTTDTQYF
DNA: TGTGCTAGCAGCCCCGCCGGGACTAGCACCACAGATACGCAGTATTTT

V: TRBV14
size: -
J: TRBJ2-1
D: -
CDR3: CASSQGPFNEQFF
DNA: TGTGCCAGCAGCCAAGGACCCTTCAATGAGCAGTTCTTC

V: TRBV5-6
size: -
J: TRBJ2-1
D: -
CDR3: CASSVDTSSYNEQFF
DNA: TGTGCCAGCAGCGTAGACACATCCTCCTACAATGAGCAGTTCTTC

V: TRBV27
size: -
J: TRBJ2-7
D: -
CDR3: CASSFQGGNEQYF
DNA: TGTGCCAGCAGTTTCCAGGGGGGGAACGAGCAGTACTTC

V: TRBV28
size: -
J: TRBJ2-7
D: -
CDR3: CASTARYEQYF
DNA: TGTGCCAGCACAGCGCGATACGAGCAGTACTTC

V: TRBV18
size: -
J: TRBJ2-3
D: -
CDR3: CASQGSSTDTQYF
DNA: TGTGCCAGCCAGGGATCTAGCACAGATACGCAGTATTTT

V: TRBV14
size: -
J: TRBJ2-5
D: -
CDR3: CASSQTGRLQRETQYF
DNA: TGTGCCAGCAGCCAGACAGGGAGGTTACAAAGAGAGACCCAGTACTTC

V: TRBV2
size: -
J: TRBJ2-2
D: -
CDR3: CASSEAGGGTGELFF
DNA: TGTGCCAGCAGTGAAGCGGGAGGGGGGACCGGGGAGCTGTTTTTT

V: TRBV28
size: -
J: TRBJ1-2
D: -
CDR3: CASSLGTHGYTF
DNA: TGTGCCAGCAGTTTGGGGACGCATGGCTACACCTTC

V: TRBV10-3
size: -
J: TRBJ2-3
D: TRBD2
CDR3: CAIRGASGSTDTQYF
DNA: TGTGCCATCAGGGGGGCTAGCGGGAGCACAGATACGCAGTATTTT

V: TRBV7-2
size: -
J: TRBJ1-1
D: -
CDR3: CASSLALDSTQAFF
DNA: TGTGCCAGCAGCTTAGCCTTGGACAGCACCCAAGCTTTCTTT

V: TRBV29-1
size: -
J: TRBJ2-3
D: -
CDR3: CSVAGPRTTDTQYF
DNA: TGCAGCGTTGCAGGCCCCAGAACCACAGATACGCAGTATTTT

V: TRBV7-9
size: -
J: TRBJ2-5
D: TRBD2
CDR3: CASGTSGQETQYF
DNA: TGTGCCAGCGGGACTAGCGGGCAAGAGACCCAGTACTTC

V: TRBV6-5
size: -
J: TRBJ2-1
D: TRBD2
CDR3: CASSSSGRYNEQFF
DNA: TGTGCCAGCAGCAGTAGCGGGAGGTACAATGAGCAGTTCTTC

V: TRBV24-1
size: -
J: TRBJ2-7
D: TRBD1
CDR3: CATSAGTASRYEQYF
DNA: TGTGCCACCAGCGCCGGGACAGCTTCCCGCTACGAGCAGTACTTC

V: TRBV2
size: -
J: TRBJ2-7
D: -
CDR3: CARPGPGDYEQYF
DNA: TGTGCCAGACCCGGGCCGGGAGACTACGAGCAGTACTTC

V: TRBV28
size: -
J: TRBJ1-1
D: TRBD1
CDR3: CASSPPGQGNTEAFF
DNA: TGTGCCAGCAGTCCCCCCGGACAGGGGAACACTGAAGCTTTCTTT

V: TRBV7-9
size: -
J: TRBJ2-5
D: TRBD2
CDR3: CASSPRGLAAQETQYF
DNA: TGTGCCAGCAGCCCCAGAGGGCTAGCGGCCCAAGAGACCCAGTACTTC

V: TRBV7-3
size: -
J: TRBJ2-3
D: -
CDR3: CASSSNPTDTQYF
DNA: TGTGCCAGCAGCTCAAATCCCACAGATACGCAGTATTTT

V: TRBV19
size: once
J: TRBJ1-5
D: -
CDR3: CASLEIRAGNQPQHF
DNA: TGTGCCAGTTTAGAGATCAGGGCTGGCAATCAGCCCCAGCATTTT

V: TRBV6-2/TRBV6-3
size: -
J: TRBJ2-1
D: TRBD2
CDR3: CASSYYGTSGRNEQFF
DNA: TGTGCCAGCAGTTACTACGGGACTAGCGGGAGAAATGAGCAGTTCTTC

V: TRBV3-1/TRBV3-2
size: -
J: TRBJ2-7
D: TRBD2
CDR3: CASRPRTSGRGTYEQYF
DNA: TGTGCCAGCAGACCGAGAACCAGCGGGAGAGGGACCTACGAGCAGTACTTC

V: TRBV28
size: -
J: TRBJ1-6
D: -
CDR3: CASNFPAQGGSPLHF
DNA: TGTGCCAGCAATTTTCCGGCGCAGGGAGGGTCACCCCTCCACTTT

V: TRBV27
size: -
J: TRBJ1-5
D: -
CDR3: CASSPSIITGVEPQHF
DNA: TGTGCCAGCAGTCCCTCCATCATTACGGGGGTTGAGCCCCAGCATTTT

V: TRBV6-1
size: -
J: TRBJ2-1
D: -
CDR3: CASSDIRGNEQFF
DNA: TGTGCCAGCAGTGATATCCGGGGAAATGAGCAGTTCTTC

V: TRBV30
size: -
J: TRBJ1-2
D: TRBD1
CDR3: CAWSNPGQGAAGYTF
DNA: TGTGCCTGGAGCAATCCTGGACAGGGGGCGGCCGGCTACACCTTC

V: TRBV6-5
size: -
J: TRBJ1-1
D: TRBD1
CDR3: CASSYGQDTEAFF
DNA: TGTGCCAGCAGTTATGGACAGGACACTGAAGCTTTCTTT

V: TRBV27
size: -
J: TRBJ1-1
D: -
CDR3: CASSLRGLGMTLHTEAFF
DNA: TGTGCCAGCAGTTTAAGGGGGTTAGGAATGACATTGCACACTGAAGCTTTCTTT

V: TRBV5-1
size: -
J: TRBJ1-3
D: TRBD1
CDR3: CASSPRTGEGNTIYF
DNA: TGCGCCAGCAGCCCCAGGACAGGGGAGGGAAACACCATATATTTT

V: TRBV28
size: -
J: TRBJ1-2
D: -
CDR3: CASSLPGANYGYTF
DNA: TGTGCCAGCAGTTTACCGGGGGCTAACTATGGCTACACCTTC

V: TRBV2
size: -
J: TRBJ1-4
D: TRBD1
CDR3: CASGEGTGSEKLFF
DNA: TGTGCCAGCGGGGAAGGGACAGGGTCAGAAAAACTGTTTTTT

V: TRBV28
size: -
J: TRBJ2-1
D: -
CDR3: CASSPRSNEQFF
DNA: TGTGCCAGCAGCCCCAGGAGCAATGAGCAGTTCTTC

V: TRBV13
size: -
J: TRBJ1-3
D: -
CDR3: CASSLLSQGDF
DNA: TGTGCCAGCAGCTTACTCTCCCAGGGCGATTTT

V: TRBV7-8
size: once
J: TRBJ2-2
D: -
CDR3: CASSLAEQSTGELFF
DNA: TGTGCCAGCAGCTTAGCGGAACAGTCCACCGGGGAGCTGTTTTTT

V: TRBV2
size: -
J: TRBJ2-7
D: TRBD2
CDR3: CASSSGLAGASEQYF
DNA: TGTGCCAGCAGTTCCGGACTAGCGGGAGCGAGCGAGCAGTACTTC

V: TRBV6-2/TRBV6-3
size: -
J: TRBJ1-5
D: -
CDR3: CASSPRSAVSNQPQHF
DNA: TGTGCCAGCAGCCCTCGTAGTGCAGTTAGCAATCAGCCCCAGCATTTT

V: TRBV4-2
size: -
J: TRBJ2-5
D: TRBD2
CDR3: CASSQSRSVIAGGETQYF
DNA: TGTGCCAGCAGCCAATCAAGGTCGGTAATAGCGGGAGGAGAGACCCAGTACTTC

V: TRBV4-3
size: -
J: TRBJ2-1
D: TRBD2
CDR3: CASSQVLAGSSYNEQFF
DNA: TGCGCCAGCAGCCAAGTTTTAGCGGGAAGCTCCTACAATGAGCAGTTCTTC

V: TRBV10-3
size: -
J: TRBJ2-1
D: TRBD1
CDR3: CASRDSSYNEQFF
DNA: TGTGCCAGCCGGGACAGCTCCTACAATGAGCAGTTCTTC

V: TRBV29-1
size: -
J: TRBJ2-7
D: TRBD1
CDR3: CSVQDRGIYEQYF
DNA: TGCAGCGTTCAGGACAGGGGGATCTACGAGCAGTACTTC

V: TRBV4-1
size: -
J: TRBJ1-1
D: TRBD1
CDR3: CASSRSGQVNTEAFF
DNA: TGCGCCAGCAGCCGATCGGGACAGGTGAACACTGAAGCTTTCTTT

V: TRBV5-1
size: -
J: TRBJ1-2
D: TRBD1
CDR3: CASSFGATGGNGYTF
DNA: TGCGCCAGCAGCTTCGGAGCTACAGGGGGCAATGGCTACACCTTC

V: TRBV18
size: -
J: TRBJ1-4
D: -
CDR3: CASSPRGGSNEKLFF
DNA: TGTGCCAGCTCACCTCGCGGGGGGAGTAATGAAAAACTGTTTTTT

V: TRBV7-9
size: once
J: TRBJ1-1
D: -
CDR3: CASSLEGGTEAFF
DNA: TGTGCCAGCAGCTTAGAAGGGGGCACTGAAGCTTTCTTT

V: TRBV28
size: once
J: TRBJ1-1
D: -
CDR3: CASSLSQGAAFF
DNA: TGTGCCAGCAGTTTATCACAGGGAGCAGCTTTCTTT

V: TRBV28
size: once
J: TRBJ2-1
D: -
CDR3: CASSPTGKQFF
DNA: TGTGCCAGCAGTCCAACCGGAAAGCAGTTCTTC

V: TRBV7-7
size: -
J: TRBJ2-3
D: TRBD2
CDR3: CAIERDTDTQYF
DNA: TGTGCTATTGAGCGGGACACAGATACGCAGTATTTT